The sequence of this TCR beta chain was determined in a study of technical replicates of blood from a handful of donors. Germline loops: CDR1 MNHNY, CDR2 SVGAGI (reference sequence). The CDR3 sequence is 15 residues long. Trimming cost V 0 bases and J 3 bases, with 11 bases left between them. Libraries were prepared by immunoSEQ multiplex PCR; TCRdb keeps only in-frame clonotypes and omits some of them. The sample holds over 85,000 clones, 90% to 97% seen once. The J gene is TRBJ1-1, the V gene TRBV6-6; D is unclear. The TCR comes from a human donor in good health. The sample comprised T cells isolated from PBMCs. CDR3 region: CASSYSLSRDTEAFF. CDR3 in DNA: TGTGCCAGCAGTTACTCCCTATCAAGAGACACTGAAGCTTTCTTT.